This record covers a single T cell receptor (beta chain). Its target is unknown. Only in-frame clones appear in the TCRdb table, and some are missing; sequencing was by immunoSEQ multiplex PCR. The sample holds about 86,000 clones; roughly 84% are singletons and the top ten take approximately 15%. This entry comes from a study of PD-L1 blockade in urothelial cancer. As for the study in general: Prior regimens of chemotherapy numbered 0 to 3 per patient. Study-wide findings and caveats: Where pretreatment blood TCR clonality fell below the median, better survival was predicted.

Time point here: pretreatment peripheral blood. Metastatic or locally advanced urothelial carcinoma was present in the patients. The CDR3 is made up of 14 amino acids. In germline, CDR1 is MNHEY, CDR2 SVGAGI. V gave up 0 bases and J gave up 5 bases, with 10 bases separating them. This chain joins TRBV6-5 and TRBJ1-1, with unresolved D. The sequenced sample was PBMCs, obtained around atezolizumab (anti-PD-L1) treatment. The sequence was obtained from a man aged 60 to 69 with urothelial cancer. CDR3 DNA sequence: TGTGCCAGCAGTTACTCGAGTCGGAGGACTGAAGCTTTCTTT. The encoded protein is CASSYSSRRTEAFF.